What follows is one T cell receptor beta chain and its context. Original processing methods: It was from reference gene primer amplification that nucleated cell counts were estimated. Data came from immunoSEQ multiplex PCR; TCRdb stores just in-frame clones and leaves some out. That table furnishes V, J and clone size, whereas the DNA furnished D and trimming. The sample has a few hundred thousand clones, 88% seen once; the top ten hold more than 3%. The sample originates from a study of blood T cell repertoires in COVID-19. Study as a whole: The United States, Italy and Spain supplied acute and convalescent COVID-19 samples. Sources were T cells, B-cell-depleted T cells, or PBMCs; the material itself was cDNA or gDNA.

The CDR3 runs 12 residues. V shed 4 bases and J 8 bases; nucleotides not matched to a gene: 4. The chain employs TRBV12-3 or TRBV12-4 and TRBJ1-2, with 7 bases that match TRBD1. The receptor comes from a woman in her 50s with active or convalescent COVID-19. The sequenced sample consisted of peripheral blood. The CDR3 loop is CASSYDRDGYTF. CDR3 nucleotides: TGTGCCAGCAGTTACGACAGGGACGGCTACACCTTC.